These 19 T cell receptor beta chains came from one sample sequenced in a study of PD-1 blockade in classical Hodgkin lymphoma. Clones were read by immunoSEQ multiplex PCR, and TCRdb kept only the in-frame ones, dropping some. The sample has approximately 150,000 clones; approximately 81% are singletons. Exposure to brentuximab vedotin varied, and each patient had relapsed following autologous stem cell transplantation. The sample was peripheral blood mononuclear cells (PBMCs), taken before the second cycle of nivolumab. Receptors originate from a human donor with classical Hodgkin lymphoma.

This chain links TRBV2 with TRBJ1-2, with D possibly being TRBD1 (6 bases). The V gene's germline CDR1 is SNHLY and CDR2 FYNNEI. V was pared by 1 base and J by 4 bases, with 10 bases between. The CDR3 sequence is 14 residues long. CDR3 DNA sequence: TGTGCCAGCAGTGAAGGGGGGCGCAGCTATGGCTACACCTTC. Its translation is CASSEGGRSYGYTF.

This clone has only a few counts. The chain employs TRBV4-1 and TRBJ2-7; D gene uncertain. Trimming removed 2 bases from V and 7 bases from J, with 9 bases in between. Looked up from germline, CDR1 is MGHRA and CDR2 is YSYEKL. The CDR3 contains 12 residues. The DNA for the CDR3 is TGCGCCAGCAGCCAAATCAGTGGGGAGCAGTACTTC. It translates to CASSQISGEQYF.

The CDR3 region has the DNA TGTGCCAGCAGCTCTGGGGGCAGGGCAGACAATCAGCCCCAGCATTTT. It yields the protein CASSSGGRADNQPQHF. This rearrangement joins TRBV5-6 to TRBJ1-5; D may be TRBD1 (6 bases). Trimming removed 3 bases at V and 3 bases at J, with 16 bases between. The CDR3 runs 16 residues. Germline loops: CDR1 SGHDT, CDR2 YYEEEE.

The V call is TRBV29-1, the J call TRBJ1-6; no clear D gene. V was clipped by 5 bases and J by 7 bases, with 9 bases between them. The germline V gene encodes CDR1 SQVTM and CDR2 ANQGSEA. The CDR3 consists of 12 residues. In nucleotides, the CDR3 is TGCAGCGTTCATATATCCAATTCACCCCTCCACTTT. Encoded protein: CSVHISNSPLHF.

The J gene is TRBJ2-7, the V gene TRBV10-3; D is perhaps TRBD2 (6 bases). The V and J ends lost 7 bases and 5 bases respectively, with 15 bases between them. The germline V gene has CDR1 ENHRY and CDR2 SYGVKD. This CDR3 is 13 amino acids long. The CDR3 DNA reads as TGTGCCATCACCGCGCGGGATTCCCACGAGCAGTACTTC. The encoded protein is CAITARDSHEQYF.

The chain uses TRBV2 and TRBJ1-5, with D possibly matching TRBD1 (6 bases). Germline V gene lookup returns CDR1 SNHLY and CDR2 FYNNEI. The CDR3 consists of 14 residues. V lost 7 bases and J lost 7, with 17 bases in between. As DNA, the CDR3 is TGTGCCAGCATGCGGGGGGCGTCGGGGCAGCCCCAGCATTTT. The encoded protein is CASMRGASGQPQHF.

The J gene is TRBJ1-2, the V gene TRBV2; no clear D. Germline V gene sequence: CDR1 SNHLY, CDR2 FYNNEI. The V gene lost 4 bases and the J gene lost 1 base, with 10 bases spanning the gap. The length of the CDR3 is 14 residues. CDR3 sequence: CASSGSLLNYGYTF. In DNA, the CDR3 is TGTGCCAGCAGTGGCAGCCTACTTAACTATGGCTACACCTTC.

V is TRBV28 and J is TRBJ2-2; 9 nucleotides line up with TRBD2. After removal of 7 bases from V and 5 bases from J, the junction contained 14 bases not matched to a gene. This CDR3 comprises 17 residues. Germline V gene data show CDR1 as MDHEN and CDR2 as SYDVKM. CDR3 nucleotides: TGTGCCAGCACCCCTACACTCGGACTAGCGATTACCGGGGAGCTGTTTTTT. Translating gives CASTPTLGLAITGELFF.

CDR3 in DNA: TGCGCCGGACCGGACAGGGGGCACTACGAGCAGTACTTC. Translating gives CAGPDRGHYEQYF. The V gene is TRBV5-1, the J gene TRBJ2-7, with 11 bases matching TRBD1. Unmatched junction bases numbered 6, after V lost 10 bases and J lost 3 bases. CDR1 and CDR2 (germline): SGHRS, YFSETQ. CDR3 length: 13 amino acids.

CDR3 nucleotides: TGTGCCATCGCAGCCCGACAGGGACCCTACGAGCAGTACTTC. It yields the protein CAIAARQGPYEQYF. The V and J genes are TRBV10-3 and TRBJ2-7; 7 bases map to TRBD1. Trimming removed 8 bases from V and 2 bases from J; junction bases left unmatched: 9. The CDR3 runs to 14 residues. Germline CDR1 and CDR2: ENHRY and SYGVKD.

This clone has ten or more counts. The J gene is TRBJ1-2, the V gene TRBV10-3; D call uncertain. From germline, CDR1 is ENHRY and CDR2 SYGVKD. This CDR3 comprises 10 residues. V dropped 11 bases and J dropped 8 bases, with 12 bases sitting between them. The CDR3 DNA reads TGTGCCGCCTCCTCGGGGGGCTACACCTTC. It translates to CAASSGGYTF.

The chain employs TRBV27 and TRBJ2-3, with 9 positions matching TRBD2. CDR1 MNHEY and CDR2 SMNVEV come from the germline V gene (reference sequence). The CDR3 length is 15 residues. Germline trimming cut 8 bases from V and 4 bases from J; bases unmatched to any gene: 10. In DNA, the CDR3 is TGTGCCAGCCGCCGGTCTAGCGGGACGCCAGATACGCAGTATTTT. Its translation is CASRRSSGTPDTQYF.

The chain combines TRBV2 with TRBJ2-3, with 10 bases that match TRBD1. Germline trimming cut 6 bases from V and 0 bases from J; bases unmatched to any gene: 15. Germline CDR1 is SNHLY and CDR2 is FYNNEI. The CDR3 has 19 amino acids. This CDR3 is CASRGGTGALLGSTDTQYF. In nucleotides, the CDR3 is TGTGCCAGCAGAGGGGGGACAGGGGCTCTCCTTGGCAGCACAGATACGCAGTATTTT.

This clone was seen once. The chain couples TRBV2 to TRBJ2-7; 11 bases are a match to TRBD2. After removal of 6 bases from V and 5 bases from J, the junction contained 9 bases not matched to a gene. CDR3 length: 15 amino acids. The germline V gene has CDR1 SNHLY and CDR2 FYNNEI. CDR3 residues: CASSPRGLAVHEQYF. The CDR3 nucleotides read TGTGCCAGCAGCCCTCGGGGACTAGCGGTACACGAGCAGTACTTC. Full variable domain (missing parts from reference TRBV2 and TRBJ2-7): EPEVTQTPSHQVTQMGQEVILRCVPISNHLYFYWYRQILGQKVEFLVSFYNNEISEKSEIFDDQFSVERPDGSNFTLKIRSTKLEDSAMYFCASSPRGLAVHEQYFGPGTRLTVT.

V usage is TRBV7-2 and J usage is TRBJ2-3; possibly TRBD2 for D (6 bases). V gave up 1 base and J gave up 2 bases, with 10 bases separating them. The CDR3 is 15 residues long. Per germline, CDR1 SGHTA and CDR2 FQGNSA. CDR3 nucleotide sequence: TGTGCCAGCAGCTTAGGGGCGGGACCCACAGATACGCAGTATTTT. It specifies CASSLGAGPTDTQYF.

Here the CDR3 DNA reads TGTGCCAGCAGTCGCCAGGGAAGTCCCCCCTACGAGCAGTACTTC. Its translation is CASSRQGSPPYEQYF. The genes are TRBV6-5 and TRBJ2-7; perhaps TRBD1 as D (5 bases). Trimming took 5 bases from V and 2 from J, leaving 16 bases between them. The CDR3 is 15 residues long. CDR1 and CDR2 from the germline V gene are MNHEY and SVGAGI.

This chain uses TRBV18 with TRBJ2-7; D may match TRBD1 or TRBD2 (5 bases each). CDR1 is KGHSH, CDR2 LQKENI, per germline. The ends were cut back, 2 bases at V and 4 bases at J, with 24 bases in the middle. This CDR3 is 18 amino acids long. CDR3 amino acids: CASSPGDPPGTRRYEQYF. In nucleotides, the CDR3 is TGTGCCAGCTCACCAGGGGACCCCCCCGGGACCAGAAGGTACGAGCAGTACTTC.

In its sample, this clone is medium-sized. The chain is built from TRBV7-9 and TRBJ1-2; perhaps TRBD1 as D (6 bases). CDR3 length: 13 residues. Between the trimmed V and J ends, which lost 5 bases and 8 bases, there was a span of 15 bases. The V gene's germline CDR1 is SEHNR and CDR2 FQNEAQ (reference sequence). The CDR3 DNA reads TGTGCCAGCAGCCTGGGGGCAGGGCAGGGCTACACCTTC. It translates to CASSLGAGQGYTF.

This chain uses TRBV30 with TRBJ2-5; TRBD2 aligns across 9 bases. After removal of 1 base from V and 4 bases from J, the junction contained 1 base not matched to a gene. The CDR3 runs 13 residues. The germline gives CDR1 GTSNPN, CDR2 SVGIG (reference sequence). Written as DNA, the CDR3 is TGTGCCTGGAGTGGAGCGGGAGGAGAGACCCAGTACTTC. Translation: CAWSGAGGETQYF.